These 15 T cell receptor beta chains originate from one sample sequenced in a study of tumor-infiltrating lymphocytes in primary liver carcinoma. The template, approximately 500 ng total RNA, yielded TCR beta cDNA made with a constant-region primer. Slightly modified ARM-PCR, run as three nested multiplex PCR rounds, produced the TCR beta libraries. Researchers ran the first two PCR rounds for roughly 10 cycles each with TRBV1-TRBV30 forward primers and a C-beta reverse primer. TCRdb independently ran MiXCR on the multiplex PCR reads; one entry per CDR3 protein. Of approximately 110,000 distinct CDR3 sequences in the sample, around 64% are singletons; the top ten hold 7% to 10%. From unsorted bulk tissue weighing about 18-30 mg, DNA and RNA were co-extracted. The sample taken for sequencing was liver tumor tissue from sampling region 3. The subset was: tumor region T3, left-lateral pole. These receptor sequences come from a woman aged 55-75 years with primary liver carcinoma and hepatitis B virus infection.

This clonotype was seen many times. The chain employs TRBV2 and TRBJ1-2, with 7 bases identical to TRBD1. From germline, CDR1 is SNHLY and CDR2 FYNNEI. CDR3 size: 14 residues. The junction had 8 bases not matched to a gene; V was cut back by 5 bases and J by 5 bases. CDR3 residues: CASSSDREWYGYTF. Here the CDR3 DNA reads TGTGCCAGCAGTTCTGACAGGGAGTGGTATGGCTACACCTTC.

In this sample, this clonotype turned up once. The CDR3 does not close with the conserved phenylalanine or tryptophan, likely indicating a read error. No DNA is shown, since the ends of the CDR3 on it are uncertain; the CDR3 is the one TCRdb lists. This chain links TRBV10-2 with TRBJ1-6; TRBD1 is the table's D call, not checked against the DNA. The CDR3 comprises 12 residues, both ends counted. Germline V gives CDR1 WSHSY, CDR2 SAAADI. CDR3 protein: CATRQDNSPLQL.

There are a few counts of this clonotype. This may be a read error: a much more frequent sequence differs by one nucleotide. The conserved phenylalanine or tryptophan normally closing the CDR3 is absent here, so this likely arose from a read error. This sequence joins TRBV10-3 and TRBJ2-5; 8 bases agree with TRBD1. The CDR3 covers 14 residues. Germline V gene lookup returns CDR1 ENHRY and CDR2 SYGVKD. Germline trimming cut 7 bases from V and 4 bases from J; bases unmatched to any gene: 8. CDR3 DNA sequence: TGTGCCATCAAAGGACAGGGTACGGGAGAGACCCAGTACTTA. It is translated as CAIKGQGTGETQYL.

Only one count was recorded for this clonotype. Sequence at one end of the junction differs from germline and may be a read error. The CDR3 region is CASSLTTGLETQYF. The CDR3 DNA sequence: TGTGCAAGCAGTTTAACAACAGGGCTAGAGACCCAGTACTTC. The chain recombines TRBV6-1 with TRBJ2-5; D perhaps matches TRBD1 (6 bases). Looked up from germline, CDR1 is MNHNS and CDR2 is SASEGT. The CDR3 spans 14 residues.

The gene calls are TRBV5-1 and TRBJ2-1, with 10 bases that match TRBD2. Germline V gene data show CDR1 as SGHRS and CDR2 as YFSETQ. Unmatched junction bases numbered 6, after V lost 0 bases and J lost 0 bases. The CDR3 is made up of 18 amino acids. The CDR3 reads CASSLGLAGLSSYNEQFF. The CDR3 DNA reads as TGCGCCAGCAGCTTGGGACTAGCGGGCCTTAGCTCCTACAATGAGCAGTTCTTC. The full variable domain, in which reference TRBV5-1 and TRBJ2-1 provide the parts outside the CDR3, is KAGVTQTPRYLIKTRGQQVTLSCSPISGHRSVSWYQQTPGQGLQFLFEYFSETQRNKGNFPGRFSGRQFSNSRSEMNVSTLELGDSALYLCASSLGLAGLSSYNEQFFGPGTRLTVL.

As to this clonotype: One junction end does not reproduce the germline sequence, and a read error may be involved. The V call is TRBV11-2, the J call TRBJ2-3, with TRBD2 matching 9 bases. CDR1 and CDR2 from the germline V gene are SGHAT and FQNNGV. The CDR3 is made up of 17 amino acids. The CDR3 is CVSSLRGTSKATDTQYF. Here the CDR3 DNA reads TGTGTCAGCAGCTTACGGGGGACTAGCAAGGCCACAGATACGCAGTATTTT.

This chain connects TRBV6-5 to TRBJ2-7; 8 bases are shared with TRBD1. CDR3 length: 14 amino acids. Germline assignment: CDR1 MNHEY and CDR2 SVGAGI. The CDR3 sequence: CVNSRQGPLYEQYF. CDR3 DNA: TGTGTCAACAGTCGACAGGGGCCACTCTACGAGCAGTACTTC.

About this clonotype itself: One end of the junction fails to match germline, which may point to a read error. This chain uses TRBV11-1 with TRBJ2-7, with D perhaps being TRBD1 or TRBD2 (6 bases each). Germline values: CDR1 SGHAT, CDR2 FQDESV (reference sequence). The CDR3 has 15 residues. This chain's CDR3 is CVSSLCGDTRYEQYF. The CDR3 nucleotides are TGTGTCAGCAGCTTATGCGGGGACACTCGCTACGAGCAGTACTTC.

This clonotype occurred many times. The V gene is TRBV29-1, the J gene TRBJ2-5; no reliable D call. The V gene lost 6 bases and the J gene lost 4 bases, with 9 bases spanning the gap. The CDR3 has 11 amino acids. CDR1 is SQVTM, CDR2 ANQGSEA, per germline. The CDR3 DNA follows: TGCAGCGTGGGGAATATAGAGACCCAGTACTTC. It encodes CSVGNIETQYF.

V is TRBV30 and J is TRBJ1-2; a possible D gene is TRBD1 (5 bases). V was trimmed by 7 bases and J by 4 bases, leaving 16 bases between them. The CDR3 contains 13 residues. In germline, CDR1 is GTSNPN, CDR2 SVGIG (reference sequence). CDR3 sequence (DNA): TGTGCCTCCCCGCGGGACCCCTCCTATGGCTACACCTTC. It specifies CASPRDPSYGYTF.

The chain has TRBV11-2 and TRBJ2-3; no reliable D call. Per germline, CDR1 SGHAT and CDR2 FQNNGV. Trimming left V 5 bases short and J 4 bases short, with 10 bases between. The CDR3 has 13 amino acids. The CDR3 region is CASSPRVADTQYF. The CDR3 bases are TGTGCCAGCAGCCCACGTGTAGCAGATACGCAGTATTTT.

This clonotype was seen at least ten times. This chain links TRBV29-1 with TRBJ2-7; no firm D call. The germline gives CDR1 SQVTM, CDR2 ANQGSEA. There are 14 residues in the CDR3. The ends were cut back, 4 bases at V and 2 bases at J, with 15 bases in the middle. The CDR3: CSVGSYGVTYEQYF. CDR3 bases: TGCAGCGTTGGCTCCTATGGGGTCACCTACGAGCAGTACTTC.

The chain has TRBV29-1 and TRBJ2-2; perhaps TRBD2 as D (7 bases). The CDR3 length is 14 residues. In germline, CDR1 is SQVTM, CDR2 ANQGSEA. V was clipped by 7 bases and J by 9 bases, with 21 bases between them. The CDR3 sequence is CSAARGAGHRELFF. For the CDR3, the DNA is TGCAGCGCCGCCCGGGGGGCCGGCCACAGGGAGCTGTTTTTT.

The V gene is TRBV5-1, the J gene TRBJ2-6, with D perhaps TRBD1 (6 bases). With 2 bases removed from V and 0 bases from J, the gap between germline ends came to 12 bases. This CDR3 contains 17 residues. Looked up from germline, CDR1 is SGHRS and CDR2 is YFSETQ. The CDR3 DNA follows: TGCGCCAGCAGCTTCTCCGGGACAAACTCTGGGGCCAACGTCCTGACTTTC. Its protein is CASSFSGTNSGANVLTF.

This clonotype was counted a few times. The chain recombines TRBV5-1 with TRBJ2-7, with unresolved D. Trimming cost V 0 bases and J 3 bases, with 1 base left between them. The germline V gene encodes CDR1 SGHRS and CDR2 YFSETQ. The CDR3 is 11 amino acids. Here the CDR3 DNA reads TGCGCCAGCAGCTTGGACTACGAGCAGTACTTC. It codes for CASSLDYEQYF.